The rows below give T cell receptor beta chains drawn from one sample of a study of cytomegalovirus exposure and HLA in healthy donors. This table comes from immunoSEQ multiplex PCR, and its TCRdb copy is limited to in-frame clones, with some not included. Among 200,000 or so clones listed, 75% to 80% were seen once. Sample: PBMCs. These receptors originate from a man between 18 and 29 years old in good health and CMV-seronegative. The CDR3 runs from the conserved cysteine through the conserved F or W. D genes are given only for firm matches. For some rows the clone size is stated as once, few or many, or as a class when expanded; others skip it.

cdr3_nt: TGTGCCAGCACCGCGGGGGTGAGCTCTGGAAACACCATATATTTT; cdr3_aa: CASTAGVSSGNTIYF; d_call: NA; cdr3_length: 15; clone_size: few; j_call: TRBJ1-3; v_call: TRBV18
cdr3_nt: TGTGCCAGCAGTGAAGCGCTGCGGGGGAATTCACCCCTCCACTTT; cdr3_aa: CASSEALRGNSPLHF; d_call: NA; cdr3_length: 15; clone_size: once; j_call: TRBJ1-6; v_call: TRBV2
cdr3_nt: TGTGCCAGCGGGGCTCTATCGTACAGGAACACTGAAGCTTTCTTT; cdr3_aa: CASGALSYRNTEAFF; d_call: NA; cdr3_length: 15; clone_size: NA; j_call: TRBJ1-1; v_call: TRBV6-6
cdr3_nt: TGTGCCAGCAGCAGTAACAGGGGAGGCGGCTACACCTTC; cdr3_aa: CASSSNRGGGYTF; d_call: TRBD1; cdr3_length: 13; clone_size: NA; j_call: TRBJ1-2; v_call: TRBV6-6
cdr3_nt: TGTGCCAGCAGCACAGAAGGGAGGCTTTCTAAAAAATCGGATGGCTACACCTTC; cdr3_aa: CASSTEGRLSKKSDGYTF; d_call: NA; cdr3_length: 18; clone_size: NA; j_call: TRBJ1-2; v_call: TRBV13
cdr3_nt: TGTGCCAGCAGCCCGCGATGGGGTCAGGGTGATGATTCACCCCTCCACTTT; cdr3_aa: CASSPRWGQGDDSPLHF; d_call: NA; cdr3_length: 17; clone_size: NA; j_call: TRBJ1-6; v_call: TRBV27
cdr3_nt: TGTGCCAGCAGCCAGGGACTAGCGGGAGGAACCCAGTACTTC; cdr3_aa: CASSQGLAGGTQYF; d_call: TRBD2; cdr3_length: 14; clone_size: NA; j_call: TRBJ2-5; v_call: TRBV2
cdr3_nt: TGTGCCAGCTTTCCAGGTCCCGGGCCCCAGCATTTT; cdr3_aa: CASFPGPGPQHF; d_call: NA; cdr3_length: 12; clone_size: NA; j_call: TRBJ1-5; v_call: TRBV28
cdr3_nt: TGTGCCAGCAGTCGACTAGCGGACTACCGACAGACCTACGAGCAGTACTTC; cdr3_aa: CASSRLADYRQTYEQYF; d_call: TRBD2; cdr3_length: 17; clone_size: NA; j_call: TRBJ2-7; v_call: TRBV27
cdr3_nt: TGTGCCAGCAGTTTATCTCCGCGGCCCAGAGAACCCACTCGAACCGGGGAGCTGTTTTTT; cdr3_aa: CASSLSPRPREPTRTGELFF; d_call: NA; cdr3_length: 20; clone_size: NA; j_call: TRBJ2-2; v_call: TRBV28
cdr3_nt: TGTGCCAGCAGTTACTCAATCGGGGTGGACACCGGGGAGCTGTTTTTT; cdr3_aa: CASSYSIGVDTGELFF; d_call: NA; cdr3_length: 16; clone_size: NA; j_call: TRBJ2-2; v_call: TRBV6-5
cdr3_nt: TGTGCCAGCAGGCCGGGACAGGGGGGATCCGACTATGGCTACACCTTC; cdr3_aa: CASRPGQGGSDYGYTF; d_call: TRBD1; cdr3_length: 16; clone_size: NA; j_call: TRBJ1-2; v_call: TRBV5-5
cdr3_nt: TGTGCCAGCAGCGCCGGACTAGCGGGTGAGCAGTTCTTC; cdr3_aa: CASSAGLAGEQFF; d_call: TRBD2; cdr3_length: 13; clone_size: few; j_call: TRBJ2-1; v_call: TRBV25-1
cdr3_nt: TGTGCCCGACAGGGGCAGGGGGGGTATTCACCCCTCCACTTT; cdr3_aa: CARQGQGGYSPLHF; d_call: TRBD1; cdr3_length: 14; clone_size: NA; j_call: TRBJ1-6; v_call: TRBV30
cdr3_nt: TGTGCCAGCCTAGACCCCTGGCGGGGCCTCTACGAGCAGTACTTC; cdr3_aa: CASLDPWRGLYEQYF; d_call: NA; cdr3_length: 15; clone_size: NA; j_call: TRBJ2-7; v_call: TRBV28
cdr3_nt: TGTGCCAGCAGTAAGACCCTAGCGGGGGGCCCCCAAGAGACCCAGTACTTC; cdr3_aa: CASSKTLAGGPQETQYF; d_call: TRBD2; cdr3_length: 17; clone_size: NA; j_call: TRBJ2-5; v_call: TRBV9
cdr3_nt: TGTTCCAGCAGCCGAGTCTACTATGGCTACACCTTC; cdr3_aa: CSSSRVYYGYTF; d_call: NA; cdr3_length: 12; clone_size: NA; j_call: TRBJ1-2; v_call: TRBV7-9
cdr3_nt: TGTGCCAGCAGCCGTACCTCGAGTGAAGCTTTCTTT; cdr3_aa: CASSRTSSEAFF; d_call: NA; cdr3_length: 12; clone_size: NA; j_call: TRBJ1-1; v_call: TRBV7-9
cdr3_nt: TGTGCCTGTAGTAACGGGACACTTAAAAACATTCAGTACTTC; cdr3_aa: CACSNGTLKNIQYF; d_call: NA; cdr3_length: 14; clone_size: NA; j_call: TRBJ2-4; v_call: TRBV30
cdr3_nt: TGTGCCAGCAGTTACTCCTCAACGGGAGGGCCCCACGAGCAGTACTTC; cdr3_aa: CASSYSSTGGPHEQYF; d_call: TRBD2; cdr3_length: 16; clone_size: once; j_call: TRBJ2-7; v_call: TRBV6-5
cdr3_nt: TGCGCCAGCAGCCCGGGACTAGAAATCTACGAGCAGTACTTC; cdr3_aa: CASSPGLEIYEQYF; d_call: TRBD2; cdr3_length: 14; clone_size: NA; j_call: TRBJ2-7; v_call: TRBV5-1
cdr3_nt: TGTGCCAGCAGTTTTATAGCGGGAGGACCGGGGACCCAGTACTTC; cdr3_aa: CASSFIAGGPGTQYF; d_call: TRBD2; cdr3_length: 15; clone_size: NA; j_call: TRBJ2-5; v_call: TRBV27
cdr3_nt: TGTGCCATCAGTCGCGGACTAGCGGGCACAGATACGCAGTATTTT; cdr3_aa: CAISRGLAGTDTQYF; d_call: TRBD2; cdr3_length: 15; clone_size: NA; j_call: TRBJ2-3; v_call: TRBV10-3
cdr3_nt: TGTGCCAGCAGCTTACGAGGGGGTGATTCACCCCTCCACTTT; cdr3_aa: CASSLRGGDSPLHF; d_call: NA; cdr3_length: 14; clone_size: NA; j_call: TRBJ1-6; v_call: TRBV5-4
cdr3_nt: TGTGCCAGTAGTATCAGCGTGTTCACCGGGGAGCTGTTTTTT; cdr3_aa: CASSISVFTGELFF; d_call: NA; cdr3_length: 14; clone_size: NA; j_call: TRBJ2-2; v_call: TRBV19
cdr3_nt: TGTGCCAGCAGCCCCCATAAAGGGGGAGAAACCGGGGAGCTGTTTTTT; cdr3_aa: CASSPHKGGETGELFF; d_call: NA; cdr3_length: 16; clone_size: NA; j_call: TRBJ2-2; v_call: TRBV7-9
cdr3_nt: TGTGCCATCAGGACTGGGACAGACACTGAAGCTTTCTTT; cdr3_aa: CAIRTGTDTEAFF; d_call: TRBD1; cdr3_length: 13; clone_size: NA; j_call: TRBJ1-1; v_call: TRBV10-3
cdr3_nt: TGTGCCAGCAGCTTTCTCCCTGCCAGGAACACTGAAGCTTTCTTT; cdr3_aa: CASSFLPARNTEAFF; d_call: NA; cdr3_length: 15; clone_size: NA; j_call: TRBJ1-1; v_call: TRBV7-8
cdr3_nt: TGTGCCAGCAGCGTAGACGGACACATGAACACTGAAGCTTTCTTT; cdr3_aa: CASSVDGHMNTEAFF; d_call: NA; cdr3_length: 15; clone_size: few; j_call: TRBJ1-1; v_call: TRBV9
cdr3_nt: TGTGCCAGCAGCTTAGATGCGGCCTCCTACGAGCAGTACTTC; cdr3_aa: CASSLDAASYEQYF; d_call: NA; cdr3_length: 14; clone_size: NA; j_call: TRBJ2-7; v_call: TRBV7-9
cdr3_nt: TGCGCCAGCAGCTCCGTCACTAGCGGGGGAACAGATACGCAGTATTTT; cdr3_aa: CASSSVTSGGTDTQYF; d_call: TRBD2; cdr3_length: 16; clone_size: NA; j_call: TRBJ2-3; v_call: TRBV5-1
cdr3_nt: TGTGCCAGCAGACTGACAGGGGCGAACACTGAAGCTTTCTTT; cdr3_aa: CASRLTGANTEAFF; d_call: TRBD1; cdr3_length: 14; clone_size: NA; j_call: TRBJ1-1; v_call: TRBV27
cdr3_nt: TGCAGCGTTGTTACTAGCGGGAACACCGGGGAGCTGTTTTTT; cdr3_aa: CSVVTSGNTGELFF; d_call: TRBD2; cdr3_length: 14; clone_size: NA; j_call: TRBJ2-2; v_call: TRBV29-1
cdr3_nt: TGTGCCAGCAGTGAATACGGGAATACCTACGAGCAGTACTTC; cdr3_aa: CASSEYGNTYEQYF; d_call: NA; cdr3_length: 14; clone_size: NA; j_call: TRBJ2-7; v_call: TRBV6-1
cdr3_nt: TGTGCCAGCAGCCCAGGCTGGGACACAATCACCGGGGAGCTGTTTTTT; cdr3_aa: CASSPGWDTITGELFF; d_call: NA; cdr3_length: 16; clone_size: NA; j_call: TRBJ2-2; v_call: TRBV14
cdr3_nt: TGTGCCAGTAACGGGGATCCCAATGAGCAGTTCTTC; cdr3_aa: CASNGDPNEQFF; d_call: NA; cdr3_length: 12; clone_size: NA; j_call: TRBJ2-1; v_call: TRBV19
cdr3_nt: TGTGCCTGGGGCCTGGGAGTTGGGTACGAGCAGTACTTC; cdr3_aa: CAWGLGVGYEQYF; d_call: NA; cdr3_length: 13; clone_size: NA; j_call: TRBJ2-7; v_call: TRBV30
cdr3_nt: TGTGCCAGCAGTGGGGACAGGGTACTAGAGCAGTACTTC; cdr3_aa: CASSGDRVLEQYF; d_call: TRBD1; cdr3_length: 13; clone_size: NA; j_call: TRBJ2-5; v_call: TRBV25-1
cdr3_nt: TGTGCCAGCAGCCCCGGGGTGCAAAACACTGAAGCTTTCTTT; cdr3_aa: CASSPGVQNTEAFF; d_call: NA; cdr3_length: 14; clone_size: NA; j_call: TRBJ1-1; v_call: TRBV7-2
cdr3_nt: TGCGCTAGCAGCCAAGATCAAGCAATCACGAACACCGGGGAGCTGTTTTTT; cdr3_aa: CASSQDQAITNTGELFF; d_call: NA; cdr3_length: 17; clone_size: NA; j_call: TRBJ2-2; v_call: TRBV4-3
cdr3_nt: TGCGCCAGCAGCTTGGCTAGCGGGGGGGTCTACAATGAGCAGTTCTTC; cdr3_aa: CASSLASGGVYNEQFF; d_call: TRBD2; cdr3_length: 16; clone_size: NA; j_call: TRBJ2-1; v_call: TRBV5-1
cdr3_nt: TGCAGCGTTGAACATAATGTAAGGAGCTCCTACAATGAGCAGTTCTTC; cdr3_aa: CSVEHNVRSSYNEQFF; d_call: NA; cdr3_length: 16; clone_size: NA; j_call: TRBJ2-1; v_call: TRBV29-1
cdr3_nt: TGCGCCAGCAGTGAGGAGGGGGAAGATGGGTACGAGCAGTACTTC; cdr3_aa: CASSEEGEDGYEQYF; d_call: NA; cdr3_length: 15; clone_size: few; j_call: TRBJ2-7; v_call: TRBV10-1
cdr3_nt: TGCGCCAGCAGCTTTAGCGGGACAAACACCGGGGAGCTGTTTTTT; cdr3_aa: CASSFSGTNTGELFF; d_call: TRBD2; cdr3_length: 15; clone_size: NA; j_call: TRBJ2-2; v_call: TRBV5-1
cdr3_nt: TGTGCCAGCAGTGTCCAGGGGGCTTGGACTGAAGCTTTCTTT; cdr3_aa: CASSVQGAWTEAFF; d_call: TRBD1; cdr3_length: 14; clone_size: NA; j_call: TRBJ1-1; v_call: TRBV25-1
cdr3_nt: TGTGCCAGTAGTCCTCGGGACAGGGCTAATGAAAAACTGTTTTTT; cdr3_aa: CASSPRDRANEKLFF; d_call: TRBD1; cdr3_length: 15; clone_size: NA; j_call: TRBJ1-4; v_call: TRBV19
cdr3_nt: TGTGCCAGCAGCCTTGGGACAGGGGGATTTCGCTCCTACGAGCAGTACTTC; cdr3_aa: CASSLGTGGFRSYEQYF; d_call: TRBD1; cdr3_length: 17; clone_size: once; j_call: TRBJ2-7; v_call: TRBV7-6